The 30 T cell receptor beta chains below come from one sample, sequenced in a study of blood T cells in healthy people across ages. With a J-beta primer mix and a sample-barcoded 5' primer, a second PCR ran roughly 6 to 11 cycles. TCRdb re-derived calls from the 5' RACE reads in MiXCR, one entry per CDR3 protein. The table has about 1.6 million distinct CDR3 sequences, almost 35% seen once. The sequencing input was blood. These receptors were collected from a woman aged 30 to 39 in good health.

This clonotype was seen more than once but under ten times. The chain uses TRBV20-1 and TRBJ1-1; a possible D gene is TRBD1 (6 bases). CDR1 DFQATT and CDR2 SNEGSKA come from the germline V gene (reference sequence). Trimming shortened V by 2 bases and J by 6 bases, and 13 bases separated the two germline ends. The CDR3 consists of 13 residues. The CDR3 region is CSARRGQSSEAFF. The CDR3 DNA reads TGCAGTGCTAGACGAGGACAGTCTTCTGAAGCTTTCTTT.

As concerns this clonotype: Compared with germline, one end of the junction differs, possibly owing to a read error. The rearrangement uses TRBV5-1 and TRBJ2-1; D possibly corresponds to TRBD1 (6 bases). Per germline, CDR1 SGHRS and CDR2 YFSETQ. CDR3 length: 13 residues. For the CDR3, the DNA is TGCGCCAGCAGCTTGGGGGGGCCCTATGAGCAGCTCTTC. It encodes CASSLGGPYEQLF.

This rearrangement joins TRBV20-1 to TRBJ1-1, with D uncertain. The CDR3 covers 14 residues. CDR1 is DFQATT, CDR2 SNEGSKA, per germline (reference sequence). Trimming took off 6 bases at V and 0 bases at J, with 14 bases between the two ends. DNA of the CDR3: TGCAGTGCACCCCTCCCGGGGATGAACACTGAAGCTTTCTTT. Its protein product is CSAPLPGMNTEAFF.

This clonotype was seen a few times. The V gene is TRBV6-1, the J gene TRBJ1-2; possible D gene TRBD1, 6 bases. V was shortened by 3 bases and J by 4 bases, with 9 bases between the two germline ends. The CDR3 totals 13 residues. Germline V gene sequence: CDR1 MNHNS, CDR2 SASEGT. The CDR3 sequence: CASSERDTYGYTF. In DNA, the CDR3 is TGTGCCAGCAGTGAGCGGGACACCTATGGCTACACCTTC.

This clonotype was counted only a few times. The chain has TRBV14 and TRBJ1-2, with a possible D match to TRBD1 (6 bases). The CDR3 covers 14 residues. V lost 3 bases, J lost 8 bases, and 16 bases lay in between. In germline, CDR1 is SGHDN, CDR2 FVKESK. CDR3 in amino acids: CASSHDPGQRGYTF. CDR3 coding DNA: TGTGCCAGCAGCCATGACCCGGGACAAAGAGGCTACACCTTC.

A remark on this clonotype: A much larger clone sits a single nucleotide away, making a read error possible. This chain links TRBV12-3 or TRBV12-4 with TRBJ2-3; 8 bases line up with TRBD1. CDR3 size: 15 residues. CDR3 amino acids: CASARGTGSTDTRYF. CDR3 in DNA: TGTGCCAGCGCGAGGGGGACAGGTAGCACAGATACGCGGTATTTT.

This clonotype was detected only a few times. The rearrangement joins TRBV4-1 to TRBJ1-2; D remains unclear. This CDR3 comprises 15 residues. V was trimmed by 1 base and J by 2 bases, leaving 11 bases between them. CDR1 MGHRA and CDR2 YSYEKL come from the germline V gene. As DNA, the CDR3 is TGCGCCAGCAGCCAAGGGGTGCAACAGAACTATGGCTACACCTTC. Protein: CASSQGVQQNYGYTF.

The chain uses TRBV3-1 and TRBJ1-2, with 8 bases lining up with TRBD1. After removal of 0 bases from V and 4 bases from J, the junction contained 4 bases not matched to a gene. The CDR3 covers 15 residues. The germline V gene has CDR1 LGHDT and CDR2 YNNKEL (reference sequence). CDR3 DNA: TGTGCCAGCAGCCAAGATGACAGGGGCCTCTATGGCTACACCTTC. Translated: CASSQDDRGLYGYTF.

V and J are TRBV20-1 and TRBJ2-5; tentatively, D is TRBD2 (7 bases). V lost 1 base and J lost 5, with 14 bases in between. The CDR3 loop spans 14 amino acids. The germline V gene has CDR1 DFQATT and CDR2 SNEGSKA (reference sequence). In DNA form, the CDR3 reads TGCAGTGCTAGAGGACGGGGGGCTTGGGAGACCCAGTACTTC. Its translation is CSARGRGAWETQYF.

This clonotype was found a few times. V and J are TRBV5-1 and TRBJ2-7; a weak D match, TRBD1 (6 bases). Deletions cut 3 bases from V and 0 bases from J, with 10 bases between. The CDR3 covers 14 residues. In germline, CDR1 is SGHRS, CDR2 YFSETQ. The CDR3 reads CASSWKDSSYEQYF. The CDR3 nucleotides read TGCGCCAGCAGCTGGAAGGACAGCTCCTACGAGCAGTACTTC.

The rearrangement joins TRBV20-1 to TRBJ2-6, with D maybe TRBD1 (6 bases). CDR1 is DFQATT, CDR2 SNEGSKA, per germline (reference sequence). V was pared by 3 bases and J by 0 bases, with 18 bases between. CDR3 length: 18 amino acids. CDR3 residues: CSASVRLQGHSGANVLTF. For the CDR3, the DNA is TGCAGTGCTAGTGTGAGGTTGCAGGGGCACTCTGGGGCCAACGTCCTGACTTTC.

The V and J genes are TRBV6-4 and TRBJ1-1, with D maybe TRBD1 (5 bases). From germline, CDR1 is MRHNA and CDR2 SNTAGT. V was trimmed by 4 bases and J by 11 bases, leaving 17 bases between them. This CDR3 contains 13 residues. DNA for the CDR3: TGTGCCAGCAGTGCTAGGGGACGCGGGCCGGCTTTCTTT. Its translation: CASSARGRGPAFF.

This rearrangement joins TRBV6-2 or TRBV6-3 to TRBJ1-5; D unresolved. With 4 bases removed from V and 11 bases from J, the gap between germline ends came to 15 bases. CDR1 and CDR2 (germline): MNHEY, SVGEGT. The CDR3 length is 13 residues. The CDR3 sequence: CASSSPLSVTQHF. The CDR3 DNA follows: TGTGCCAGCAGTTCTCCTCTATCAGTGACCCAGCATTTT.

This clonotype was picked up a small number of times. The V gene is TRBV5-1, the J gene TRBJ2-7; 7 nucleotides match TRBD2. The CDR3 is made up of 15 amino acids. In germline, CDR1 is SGHRS, CDR2 YFSETQ. After removal of 5 bases from V and 3 bases from J, the junction contained 11 bases not matched to a gene. DNA for the CDR3: TGCGCCAGCAGAGCACAGCGGGGCGGCCTCTACGAGCAGTACTTC. It encodes CASRAQRGGLYEQYF.

The V call is TRBV29-1, the J call TRBJ2-1, with TRBD2 matching 8 bases. Germline loops: CDR1 SQVTM, CDR2 ANQGSEA. The CDR3 contains 14 residues. V lost 4 bases and J lost 7; bases outside the gene matches: 9. CDR3 nucleotide sequence: TGCAGCGTTGGACCGAGACTAGCGTCGAATGAGCAGTTCTTC. It codes for CSVGPRLASNEQFF.

The J gene is TRBJ1-1, the V gene TRBV20-1; possible D gene TRBD1, 6 bases. Germline values: CDR1 DFQATT, CDR2 SNEGSKA (reference sequence). CDR3 length equals 12 residues. V was cut by 6 bases and J by 1 base, with 9 bases left in between. The DNA of the CDR3 is TGCAGTGCCCCGGACAGGAACACTGAAGCTTTCTTT. Protein product: CSAPDRNTEAFF.

For this clonotype: One junction end does not reproduce the germline sequence, and a read error may be involved. This chain links TRBV12-3 or TRBV12-4 with TRBJ2-4; TRBD2 aligns across 7 bases. CDR3 length equals 17 residues. CDR3 residues: CACSLGLASGAKNIQYF. As DNA, the CDR3 is TGTGCCTGCAGTTTAGGCTTGGCTAGCGGAGCCAAAAACATTCAGTACTTC.

This clonotype appeared a few times. The chain couples TRBV7-6 to TRBJ2-7, with D perhaps TRBD1 (5 bases). The germline V and J ends were trimmed by 5 bases and 4 bases, with 18 bases remaining between them. Germline CDR1 reads SGHVS; CDR2 reads FNYEAQ. CDR3 length: 15 residues. CDR3 DNA sequence: TGTGCCAGCAGCCCGTACCTCACGTCAGGGTACGAGCAGTACTTC. Protein sequence: CASSPYLTSGYEQYF. Combining the CDR3 with reference TRBV7-6 and TRBJ2-7 gives the whole variable domain GAGVSQSPRYKVTKRGQDVALRCDPISGHVSLYWYRQALGQGPEFLTYFNYEAQQDKSGLPNDRFSAERPEGSISTLTIQRTEQRDSAMYRCASSPYLTSGYEQYFGPGTRLTVT.

This clonotype showed up just a few times. The chain employs TRBV6-5 and TRBJ1-1; 8 bases are shared with TRBD1. The CDR3 is 14 residues long. The germline V gene has CDR1 MNHEY and CDR2 SVGAGI. V lost 2 bases to trimming and J lost 1 base; unmatched junction nucleotides: 0. Here the CDR3 DNA reads TGTGCCAGCAGTTACCAGGGGGCGAACACTGAAGCTTTCTTT. Amino acids: CASSYQGANTEAFF.

Only a few counts were recorded for this clonotype. This chain links TRBV28 with TRBJ2-4; D gene ambiguous. V lost 6 bases to trimming and J lost 4 bases, with 7 bases between them. The CDR3 is 12 residues long. Looked up from germline, CDR1 is MDHEN and CDR2 is SYDVKM. In DNA, the CDR3 is TGTGCCAGCAGCCTCAGGAAAAACATTCAGTACTTC. This codes for CASSLRKNIQYF.

The chain joins TRBV2 to TRBJ1-1, with no clear D. V lost 9 bases and J lost 0, with 11 bases in between. Germline loops: CDR1 SNHLY, CDR2 FYNNEI. The CDR3 extends over 13 amino acids. The CDR3 coding sequence is TGTGCCAGTACCCTGCGGATGAACACTGAAGCTTTCTTT. Protein: CASTLRMNTEAFF.

This clonotype occurred a few times. J is TRBJ2-7 and V is TRBV20-1; maybe TRBD2 (5 bases). Trimming pared 0 bases from V and 5 bases from J, leaving 11 bases between. CDR1 DFQATT and CDR2 SNEGSKA come from the germline V gene (reference sequence). The CDR3 runs to 13 residues. The CDR3 nucleotides are TGCAGTGCTAGAGATATTACCGGGGACGAGCAGTACTTC. The encoded protein is CSARDITGDEQYF.

The chain links TRBV12-3 or TRBV12-4 to TRBJ2-1, with 7 bases identical to TRBD1. Germline trimming cut 5 bases from V and 0 bases from J; bases unmatched to any gene: 7. There are 16 residues in the CDR3. The CDR3 DNA is TGTGCCAGCAGTCACCGGGGACAGACCTCCTACAATGAGCAGTTCTTC. This sequence encodes CASSHRGQTSYNEQFF.

A few counts support this clonotype. The chain has TRBV3-1 and TRBJ2-7, with D hard to call. CDR3 length: 13 residues. V lost 0 bases and J lost 7, with 10 bases in between. Germline V CDR1 and CDR2: LGHDT, YNNKEL (reference sequence). The CDR3 region has the DNA TGTGCCAGCAGCCAAGATTTGTTGTTAGAGCAGTACTTC. This codes for CASSQDLLLEQYF.

The V call is TRBV5-5, the J call TRBJ2-2; no clear D gene. The CDR3 loop spans 15 amino acids. Germline V gene data show CDR1 as SGHKS and CDR2 as YYEKEE (reference sequence). V lost 5 bases and J lost 0, with 11 bases in between. This CDR3 is CASRPPGSNTGELFF. Written as DNA, the CDR3 is TGTGCCAGCAGGCCTCCAGGTTCGAACACCGGGGAGCTGTTTTTT.

About this clonotype itself: At one boundary the junction diverges from the germline segment, which might be a read error. The chain has TRBV25-1 and TRBJ2-3; no reliable D call. CDR1 and CDR2 (germline): MGHDK, SYGVNS. The CDR3 is 13 residues long. The CDR3 DNA is TGTGCCAGCAGCGAATTCTGGACAGATACGCAGTATTTT. It translates to CASSEFWTDTQYF.

The rearrangement links TRBV7-8 to TRBJ2-3, with a weak D call TRBD2 (5 bases). CDR3 length equals 16 residues. Germline-derived CDR1 and CDR2 are SGHVS and FQNEAQ. Trimming shortened V by 2 bases and J by 2 bases, and 14 bases separated the two germline ends. CDR3 DNA: TGTGCCAGCAGCTTATATGGACCTAGCTTCACAGATACGCAGTATTTT. This gives the protein CASSLYGPSFTDTQYF.

This clonotype has only a few counts. J is TRBJ1-1 and V is TRBV13; TRBD1 aligns across 7 bases. The germline CDR1 and CDR2 sequences are PRHDT and FYEKMQ (reference sequence). The V and J ends lost 2 bases and 6 bases, in that order; junction bases with no gene match: 0. The CDR3 is made up of 12 amino acids. CDR3 sequence (DNA): TGTGCCAGCAGCTTACAGGGGGCTGAAGCTTTCTTT. Translating gives CASSLQGAEAFF.

This clonotype has a handful of counts. The V gene is TRBV2, the J gene TRBJ1-2, with a weak D call TRBD1 (6 bases). Germline V gene sequence: CDR1 SNHLY, CDR2 FYNNEI. Trimming left V 7 bases short and J 8 bases short, with 20 bases between. The CDR3 sequence is 14 residues long. CDR3 nucleotide sequence: TGTGCCAGCACTTTAGAGGGGGTTGTGCCGGGCTACACCTTC. Amino acid sequence: CASTLEGVVPGYTF.

The chain links TRBV10-3 to TRBJ1-2; D remains unclear. CDR1 and CDR2 (germline): ENHRY, SYGVKD. The CDR3 has 13 residues. V was shortened by 7 bases and J by 6 bases, with 15 bases between the two germline ends. This CDR3 reads CAIIKEGGNGYTF. The CDR3, as DNA: TGTGCCATCATCAAGGAGGGAGGTAATGGCTACACCTTC.